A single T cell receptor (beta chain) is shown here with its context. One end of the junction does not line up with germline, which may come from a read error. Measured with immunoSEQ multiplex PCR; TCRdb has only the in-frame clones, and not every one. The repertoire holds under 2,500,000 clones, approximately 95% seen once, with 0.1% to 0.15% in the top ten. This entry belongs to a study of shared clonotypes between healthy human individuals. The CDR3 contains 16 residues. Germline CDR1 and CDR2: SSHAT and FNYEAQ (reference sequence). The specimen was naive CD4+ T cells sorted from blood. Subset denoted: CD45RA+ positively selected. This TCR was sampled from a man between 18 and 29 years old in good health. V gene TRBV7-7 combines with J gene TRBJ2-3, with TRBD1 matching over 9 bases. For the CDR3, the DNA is TGTGCTAGCAGCTTAGGCGTCCCGGGACAGGGAGATACGCAGTATTTT. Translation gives CASSLGVPGQGDTQYF.